This record looks at one TCR beta chain sequence and its context. Per the original data handling: Reference gene primer amplification in the assay estimated nucleated cell counts. Assay: immunoSEQ multiplex PCR; the TCRdb copy retains only in-frame clones and omits some. V and J calls plus clone size are reproduced from that table; the DNA served to infer D and trimming. This table has hundreds of thousands of clones, just over 85% appearing once. This specimen comes from a study of blood T cell repertoires in COVID-19. Study background: The United States, Italy and Spain supplied acute and convalescent COVID-19 samples. PBMCs, B-cell-depleted T cells, or T cells were the source of the cDNA or gDNA that made up the material.

The sequenced sample was peripheral blood. The sequence was obtained from a woman in her 30s with active or convalescent COVID-19.

The CDR3: CASSLSRRGYTF. The DNA of the CDR3 is TGTGCCAGCAGCTTAAGCAGGCGTGGCTACACCTTC. This chain links TRBV7-2 with TRBJ1-2; no reliable D call. Trimming cost V 2 bases and J 7 bases, with 8 bases left between them. The CDR3 has 12 amino acids. Looked up from germline, CDR1 is SGHTA and CDR2 is FQGNSA.